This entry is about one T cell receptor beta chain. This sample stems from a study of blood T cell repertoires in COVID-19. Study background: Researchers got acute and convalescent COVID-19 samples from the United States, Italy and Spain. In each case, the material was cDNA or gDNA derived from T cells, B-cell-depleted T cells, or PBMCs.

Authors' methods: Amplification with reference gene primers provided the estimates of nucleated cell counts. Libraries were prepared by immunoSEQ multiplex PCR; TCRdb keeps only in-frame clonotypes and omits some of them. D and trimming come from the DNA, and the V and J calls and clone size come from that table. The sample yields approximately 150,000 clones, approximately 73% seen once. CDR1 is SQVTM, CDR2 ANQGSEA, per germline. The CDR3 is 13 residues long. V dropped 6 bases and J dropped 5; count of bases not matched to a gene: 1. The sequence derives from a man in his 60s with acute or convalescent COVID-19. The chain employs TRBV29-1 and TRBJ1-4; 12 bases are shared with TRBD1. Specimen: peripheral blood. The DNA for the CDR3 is TGCAGCGTGGGACAGGGGGCGAATGAAAAACTGTTTTTT. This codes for CSVGQGANEKLFF.